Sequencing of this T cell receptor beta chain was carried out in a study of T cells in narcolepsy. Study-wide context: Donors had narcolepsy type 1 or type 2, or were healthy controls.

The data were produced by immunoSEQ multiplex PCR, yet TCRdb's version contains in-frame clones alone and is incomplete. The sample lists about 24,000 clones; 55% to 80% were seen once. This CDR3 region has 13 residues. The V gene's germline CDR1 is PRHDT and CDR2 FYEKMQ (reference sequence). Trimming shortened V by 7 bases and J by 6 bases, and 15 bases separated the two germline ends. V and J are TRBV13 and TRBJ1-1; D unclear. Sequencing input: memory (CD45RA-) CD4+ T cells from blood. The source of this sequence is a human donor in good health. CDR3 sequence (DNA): TGTGCCAGCACCCGTCCGGCACTCTCTGAAGCTTTCTTT. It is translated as CASTRPALSEAFF.